This TCR beta chain was recovered during a study of cytomegalovirus exposure and HLA in healthy donors. This clone was seen only once. What it binds is not known. Broader study findings: According to reports, the classifier identified cytomegalovirus status with high specificity and sensitivity. A later analysis found TCR association rates differed by HLA locus, highest for DRB1 and lowest for HLA-C.

PCR primers comprised 60 Vbeta and 13 Jbeta primers. Clones were sequenced by immunoSEQ multiplex PCR, and TCRdb holds only the in-frame ones, with some missing. In the table there are nearly 110,000 clones, roughly four fifths of which are singletons. CDR3 length equals 16 residues. The V gene's germline CDR1 is GTSNPN and CDR2 SVGIG (reference sequence). The V gene end was trimmed by 7 bases and the J gene end by 4 bases; junction bases not matched to a gene: 15. The chain uses TRBV30 and TRBJ2-5; 10 bases map to TRBD2. Sequences were obtained from PBMCs. This clonotype originated in a male donor in good health and CMV-seropositive. DNA of the CDR3: TGTGCCTACCAGGAGCCTCTAGCGGGGGTTGGAGAGACCCAGTACTTC. Its translation is CAYQEPLAGVGETQYF.